Listed below are T cell receptor beta chains from one sample, sequenced in a study of cytotoxic CD8 clonotypes in ibrutinib-treated CLL. Some clones are missing from TCRdb's copy, which holds only in-frame ones; the method was immunoSEQ multiplex PCR. The table shows hundreds of thousands of clones, with under 75% occurring only once. The sample in question was PBMCs, obtained after 24 months of ibrutinib treatment. All receptors derive from a human donor with chronic lymphocytic leukemia. CDR3s include the opening cysteine and the closing phenylalanine or tryptophan. The order of the fields is V gene, CDR3 protein.

V gene: TRBV5-1
CDR3 protein: CASSLIGQTQYF

V gene: TRBV28
CDR3 protein: CASSFSGTGGVEQYF

V gene: TRBV29-1
CDR3 protein: CSAEGRGEFNTIYF

V gene: TRBV6-6
CDR3 protein: CASSQQGANTEAFF

V gene: TRBV29-1
CDR3 protein: CSVERGQGRYEQYF

V gene: TRBV30
CDR3 protein: CAWNVWQQPQHF

V gene: TRBV6-4
CDR3 protein: CASSGTANTEAFF

V gene: TRBV6-1
CDR3 protein: CASSEDRPQHF

V gene: TRBV7-6
CDR3 protein: CASSLPSGSTINEQFF

V gene: TRBV11-2
CDR3 protein: CASSLVGQGSNEQYF

V gene: TRBV29-1
CDR3 protein: CSARGTGRGNTGELFF

V gene: TRBV30
CDR3 protein: CAWNPQDTEAFF

V gene: TRBV11-3
CDR3 protein: CANSRMMNTEAFF